This T cell receptor beta chain came from a study of beta chain features in type 1 diabetes. Whole-study results and caveats: Sequencing the cDNA could make cells with high TCR expression show up more than they should. In every one of the four CD4+ subsets, TCRB CDR3s were moderately but significantly shorter in Type 1 diabetes patients.

One heparinised blood draw, averaging approximately 120 mL, came from each donor. Germline assignment: CDR1 MNHEY and CDR2 SMNVEV (reference sequence). Unmatched junction bases numbered 4, after V lost 4 bases and J lost 5 bases. The CDR3 has 14 amino acids. Every bit of the isolated RNA underwent reverse transcription, so sequencing read expressed TCRB transcripts. TCRdb's table, derived via immunoSEQ multiplex PCR, lists solely in-frame clones and lacks some. There are some 280,000 clones in the sample; about 13% occur only once, and roughly 0.018% lies in the top ten. This clone turned up a few times. The antigen remains undetermined.

This rearrangement joins TRBV27 to TRBJ1-2; 10 bases match TRBD1. Sequences were obtained from naive CD4+ T cells from blood. This TCR was recovered from a man under 40 with type 1 diabetes. The chain's CDR3 is CASSSGQGHYGYTF. Written as DNA, the CDR3 is TGTGCCAGCAGTTCGGGACAGGGGCATTATGGCTACACCTTC.